Included here is one TCR beta chain sequence, with context. Its binding antigen is unknown. The read comes to an end 3 residues before the CDR3 does, leaving the germline J gene to fill in the end. This sample was taken from a study of T cells in women clearing cervical HPV infection (dated 2018 in TCRdb). With respect to the entire study: The cases were around 23 women with histologically confirmed HPV16-related CIN3 or worse, and 2 of those women had invasive cancers. The roughly 25 controls were women who cleared a single incident HPV16 infection within 12 months without developing precancer or cancer. Case blood was taken at the visit when the lesion was first identified, whereas control blood was taken when infection was no longer detected. Among cases, blood sampling came a median of approximately 150 days after lesion detection, with an interquartile range of about 90 to 220 days. HLA typing was available for only a few women, so HLA type could not be excluded as a confounder. The exploratory proof-of-principle case-control study was nested within the Guanacaste HPV Natural History Study in Costa Rica and compared TCR repertoires across cervical HPV16 outcomes. Cases and controls were matched on age within five years and on year of sample collection. Median age was roughly 35 years in cases versus about 38 in controls, and baseline characteristics did not differ significantly. The parent cohort enrolled under 11,000 women aged 18 or older in Guanacaste, Costa Rica, in about 1992 to 1994 and followed the women for less than nine years. Quality controls consisted of five blinded duplicates per group, for a total of some 60 samples made up of 50 participants and around ten replicates.

Via the germline V gene, CDR1 is SGHRS and CDR2 YFSETQ. Trimming costs V 0 bases and J 3 bases, and their ends lie 13 bases apart. From the cysteine through the phenylalanine, the CDR3 covers 15 amino acids. The DNA covers only part of the CDR3, 36 bases in frame from base 1. Overall study results and their limits: Lower TRBV6-7 relative abundance was observed in cases than in controls (roughly 0.12% versus 0.15%; Bonferroni P = 0.0008). T-cell numbers per sample were unknown, so richness differences could reflect varying T-cell content rather than repertoire biology. Whether associations preceded infection or resulted from infection could not be shown with the cross-sectional design, and effector/memory subsets and HPV-specific T cells were not isolated. Random forest classifiers combining richness and V gene abundances distinguished cases from controls with an estimated AUC of around 0.79. CIN3+ cases had significantly higher TCR repertoire richness than controls across sequencing depths, but evenness did not differ between the groups.

Every participant had a single incident cervical HPV16 infection, and prevalent HPV16 infections were excluded. Cervical HPV DNA was detected by MY09/MY11 PCR and genotyped by dot-blot hybridization. Fifteen mL of heparinized blood were centrifuged, and the buffy coat was split into aliquots, frozen at -30 degrees C, and then kept at -80 degrees C. QIAGEN kits were used to extract genomic DNA from the buffy coat specimens. The immunoSEQ assay used multiplex PCR to amplify TCR beta CDR3 regions from an average of around 1.2 ug of genomic DNA per sample. Primer bias was corrected in the assay by using a complete synthetic TCR repertoire to establish an amplification baseline. The amplicons were sequenced on the Illumina platform. Per the authors' processing: Sequences were error-corrected by clustering with frequency ratios and a modified nearest-neighbor algorithm, then analyzed in the immunoSEQ Analyzer with IMGT gene definitions. At each rarefaction depth, TCR richness and evenness were averaged across 20 rarefaction repeats, and samples with fewer sequences than that depth were excluded. Wilcoxon rank sum tests with FDR correction were used to compare relative abundances of V, D and J genes between the groups. For the blinded duplicates, the intraclass correlation was roughly 96% for TCR richness and averaged 76.4% across 66 gene segments. The immuneACCESS repertoire file appears here via TCRdb, limited to in-frame rearrangements. These files lack a portion of the clones; in checked studies, under half of the deficit traces to unresolved V genes, and the cause of the others is not known. V and J calls and clone size come straight from that table; D and trimming were deduced from the DNA. The sample table on file contains about 19,000 clones. The top ten clones comprise about 17% of the sample.

This sequence was found in a woman aged 18-69 years with a cervical HPV16 infection that either progressed to CIN3+ or cleared (not recorded which). Sequenced sample: blood buffy coat. The chain is made from TRBV5-1 and TRBJ2-7, with TRBD2 perhaps the D gene, on 6 matching bases. The part of the CDR3 DNA that was read is TGCGCCAGCAGCTTGGCTGTGGGGACTCACTACGAG. Its protein is CASSLAVGTHYE. The entire CDR3 sequence reads CASSLAVGTHYEQYF.